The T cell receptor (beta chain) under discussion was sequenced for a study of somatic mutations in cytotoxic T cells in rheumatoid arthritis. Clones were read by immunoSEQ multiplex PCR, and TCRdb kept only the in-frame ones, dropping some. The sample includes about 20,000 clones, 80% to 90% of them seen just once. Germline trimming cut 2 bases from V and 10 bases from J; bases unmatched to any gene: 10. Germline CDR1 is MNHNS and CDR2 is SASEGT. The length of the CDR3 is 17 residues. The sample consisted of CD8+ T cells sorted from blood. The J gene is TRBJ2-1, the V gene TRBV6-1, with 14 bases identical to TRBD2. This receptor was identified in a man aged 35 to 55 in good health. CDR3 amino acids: CASSERRLAGGPLEQFF. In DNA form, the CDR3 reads TGTGCCAGCAGTGAAAGAAGACTAGCGGGAGGGCCCCTCGAGCAGTTCTTC.